This section outlines one T cell receptor (beta chain) sequence together with its context. The sample originates from a study of blood T cell repertoires in COVID-19. Study at large: The United States, Italy and Spain were the sources of the acute and convalescent COVID-19 samples. Nucleic acid was either cDNA or gDNA, and it came from T cells, B-cell-depleted T cells, or PBMCs.

The V gene's germline CDR1 is GTSNPN and CDR2 SVGIG (reference sequence). Trimming left V 1 base short and J 3 bases short, with 7 bases between. The CDR3 consists of 13 residues. TCRdb keeps only in-frame clones here, not all; method: immunoSEQ multiplex PCR. The sample lists 68,000 or so clones, roughly four fifths occurring once. The sequenced sample was peripheral blood. The gene calls are TRBV30 and TRBJ1-5, with TRBD1 as a possible D gene (6 bases). The sequence was collected from a human donor in a cohort sampled during active COVID-19. This CDR3 reads CAWSGDTNQPQHF. The CDR3, as DNA: TGTGCCTGGAGTGGGGACACCAATCAGCCCCAGCATTTT.